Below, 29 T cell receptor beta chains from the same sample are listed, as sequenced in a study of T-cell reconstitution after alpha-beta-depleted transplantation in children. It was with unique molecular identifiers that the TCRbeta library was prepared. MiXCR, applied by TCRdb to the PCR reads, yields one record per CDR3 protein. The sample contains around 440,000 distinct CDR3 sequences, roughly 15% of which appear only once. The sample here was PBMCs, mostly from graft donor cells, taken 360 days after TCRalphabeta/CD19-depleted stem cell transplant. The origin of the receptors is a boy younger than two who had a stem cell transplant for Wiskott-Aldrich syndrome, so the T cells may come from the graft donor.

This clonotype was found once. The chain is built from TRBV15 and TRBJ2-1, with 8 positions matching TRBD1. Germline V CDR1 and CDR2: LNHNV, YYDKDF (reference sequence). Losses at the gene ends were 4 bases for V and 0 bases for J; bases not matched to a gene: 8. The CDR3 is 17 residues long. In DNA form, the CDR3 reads TGTGCCACCAGCACCCCTGGACAGGGCCACTCCTACAATGAGCAGTTCTTC. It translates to CATSTPGQGHSYNEQFF.

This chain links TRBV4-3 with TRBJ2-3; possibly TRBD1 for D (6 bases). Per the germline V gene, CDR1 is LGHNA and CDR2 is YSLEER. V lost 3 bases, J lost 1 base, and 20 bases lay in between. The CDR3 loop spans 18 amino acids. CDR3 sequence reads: CASSHDKINRVRTDTQYF. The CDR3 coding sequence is TGCGCCAGCAGCCACGACAAGATAAACAGGGTCCGCACAGATACGCAGTATTTT.

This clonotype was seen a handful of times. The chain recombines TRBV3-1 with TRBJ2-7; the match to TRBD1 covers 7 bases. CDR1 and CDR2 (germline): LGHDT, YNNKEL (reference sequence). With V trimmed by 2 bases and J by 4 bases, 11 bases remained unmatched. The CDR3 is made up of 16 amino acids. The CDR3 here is CASSQRGPHHIYEQYF. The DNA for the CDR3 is TGTGCCAGCAGCCAAAGGGGGCCTCACCATATATACGAGCAGTACTTC.

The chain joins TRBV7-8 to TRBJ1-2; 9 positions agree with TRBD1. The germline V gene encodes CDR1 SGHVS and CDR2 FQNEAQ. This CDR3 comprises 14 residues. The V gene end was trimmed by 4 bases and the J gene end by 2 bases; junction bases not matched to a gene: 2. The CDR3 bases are TGTGCCAGCAGCTCGGGACAGGGCAACTATGGCTACACCTTC. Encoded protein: CASSSGQGNYGYTF.

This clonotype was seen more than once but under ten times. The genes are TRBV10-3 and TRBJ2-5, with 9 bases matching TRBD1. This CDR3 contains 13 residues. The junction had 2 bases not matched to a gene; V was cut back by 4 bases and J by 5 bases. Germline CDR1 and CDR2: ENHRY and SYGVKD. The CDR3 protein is CAISGTGVETQYF. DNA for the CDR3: TGTGCCATCAGTGGGACAGGGGTGGAGACCCAGTACTTC.

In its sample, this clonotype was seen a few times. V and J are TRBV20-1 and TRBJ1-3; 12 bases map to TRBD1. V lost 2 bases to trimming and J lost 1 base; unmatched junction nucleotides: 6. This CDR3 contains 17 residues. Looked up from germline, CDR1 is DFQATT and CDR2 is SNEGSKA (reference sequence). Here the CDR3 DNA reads TGCAGTGCTAGACGGGACAGGGGGCCCTCATCTGGAAACACCATATATTTT. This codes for CSARRDRGPSSGNTIYF.

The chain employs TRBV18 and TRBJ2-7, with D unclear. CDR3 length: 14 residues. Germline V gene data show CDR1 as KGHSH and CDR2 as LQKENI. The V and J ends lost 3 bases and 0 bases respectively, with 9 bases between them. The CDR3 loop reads CASSPLWGSYEQYF. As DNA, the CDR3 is TGTGCCAGCTCACCCCTGTGGGGCTCCTACGAGCAGTACTTC.

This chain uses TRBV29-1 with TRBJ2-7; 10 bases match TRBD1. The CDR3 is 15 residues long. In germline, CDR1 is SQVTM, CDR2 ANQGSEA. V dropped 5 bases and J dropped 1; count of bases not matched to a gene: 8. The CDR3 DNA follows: TGCAGCGTTCTTCCGGGACAGGGGATTTCCTACGAGCAGTACTTC. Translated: CSVLPGQGISYEQYF.

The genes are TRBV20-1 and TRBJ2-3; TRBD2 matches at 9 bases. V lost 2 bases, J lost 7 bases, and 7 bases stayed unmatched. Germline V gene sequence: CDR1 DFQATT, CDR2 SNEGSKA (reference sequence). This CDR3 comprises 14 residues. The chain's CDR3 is CSARLAGPHYTQYF. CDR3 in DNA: TGCAGTGCTAGACTAGCGGGGCCGCATTATACGCAGTATTTT.

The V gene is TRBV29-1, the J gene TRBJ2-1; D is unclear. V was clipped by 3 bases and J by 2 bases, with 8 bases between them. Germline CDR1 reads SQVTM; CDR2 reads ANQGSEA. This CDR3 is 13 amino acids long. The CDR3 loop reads CSVELGTYNEQFF. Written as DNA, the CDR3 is TGCAGCGTTGAGCTGGGGACCTACAATGAGCAGTTCTTC.

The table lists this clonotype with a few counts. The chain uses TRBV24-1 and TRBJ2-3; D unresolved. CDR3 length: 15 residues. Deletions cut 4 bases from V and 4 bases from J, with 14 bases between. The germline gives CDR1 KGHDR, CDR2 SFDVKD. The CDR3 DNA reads TGTGCCACCAGTGAATCACAAAGAATGTCAGATACGCAGTATTTT. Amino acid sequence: CATSESQRMSDTQYF.

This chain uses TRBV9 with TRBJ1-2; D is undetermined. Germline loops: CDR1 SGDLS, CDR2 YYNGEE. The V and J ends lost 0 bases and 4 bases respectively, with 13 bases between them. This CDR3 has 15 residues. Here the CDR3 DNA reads TGTGCCAGCAGCGTAGGACCGCGGACCGTCTATGGCTACACCTTC. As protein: CASSVGPRTVYGYTF.

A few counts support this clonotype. DNA of the CDR3: TGTGCCGTCGGCAGCTTCTCCTACGAGCAGTACTTC. This gives the protein CAVGSFSYEQYF. V usage is TRBV12-3 or TRBV12-4 and J usage is TRBJ2-7, with D hard to call. This CDR3 contains 12 residues. The germline V and J ends were trimmed by 11 bases and 0 bases, with 11 bases remaining between them.

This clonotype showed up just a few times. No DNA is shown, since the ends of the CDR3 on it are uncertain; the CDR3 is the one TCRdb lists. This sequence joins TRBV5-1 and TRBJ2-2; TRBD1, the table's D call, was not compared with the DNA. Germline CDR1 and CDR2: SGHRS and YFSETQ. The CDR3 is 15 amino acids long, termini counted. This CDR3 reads CASSFNRRTPGSCFF.

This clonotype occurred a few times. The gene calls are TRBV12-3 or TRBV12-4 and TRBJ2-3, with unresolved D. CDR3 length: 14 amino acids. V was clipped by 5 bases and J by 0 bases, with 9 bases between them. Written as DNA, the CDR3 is TGTGCCAGCAGTGGGCACCTTAGCACAGATACGCAGTATTTT. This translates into CASSGHLSTDTQYF.

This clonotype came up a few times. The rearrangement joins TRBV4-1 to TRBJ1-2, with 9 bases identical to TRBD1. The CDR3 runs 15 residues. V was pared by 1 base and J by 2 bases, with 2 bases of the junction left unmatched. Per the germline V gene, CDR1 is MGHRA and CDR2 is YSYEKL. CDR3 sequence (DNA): TGCGCCAGCAGCCAAGCCGGGACAGGGAACTATGGCTACACCTTC. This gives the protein CASSQAGTGNYGYTF.

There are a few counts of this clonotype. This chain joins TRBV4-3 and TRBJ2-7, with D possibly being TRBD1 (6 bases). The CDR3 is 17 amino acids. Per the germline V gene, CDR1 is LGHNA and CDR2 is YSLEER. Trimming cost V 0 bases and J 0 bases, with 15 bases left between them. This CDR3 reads CASSQDYNRANSYEQYF. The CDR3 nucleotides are TGCGCCAGCAGCCAAGATTATAACAGGGCAAACTCCTACGAGCAGTACTTC.

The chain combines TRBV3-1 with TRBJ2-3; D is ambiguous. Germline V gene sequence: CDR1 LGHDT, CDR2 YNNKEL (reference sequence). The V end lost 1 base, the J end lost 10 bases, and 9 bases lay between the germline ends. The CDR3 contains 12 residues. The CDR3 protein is CASSQAQNSQYF. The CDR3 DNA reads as TGTGCCAGCAGCCAAGCCCAGAATTCGCAGTATTTT.

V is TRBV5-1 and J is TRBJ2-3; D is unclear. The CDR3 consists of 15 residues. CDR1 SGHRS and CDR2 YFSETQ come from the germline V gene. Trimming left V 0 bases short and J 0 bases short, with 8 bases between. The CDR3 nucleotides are TGCGCCAGCAGCTTGGTGTTGACTAGCACAGATACGCAGTATTTT. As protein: CASSLVLTSTDTQYF.

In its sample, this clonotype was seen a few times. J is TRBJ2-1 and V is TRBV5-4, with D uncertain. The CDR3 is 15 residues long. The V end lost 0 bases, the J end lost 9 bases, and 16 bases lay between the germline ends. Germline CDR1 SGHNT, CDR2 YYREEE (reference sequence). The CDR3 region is CASSLEARWAGEQFF. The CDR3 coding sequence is TGTGCCAGCAGCTTGGAAGCTAGGTGGGCTGGTGAGCAGTTCTTC. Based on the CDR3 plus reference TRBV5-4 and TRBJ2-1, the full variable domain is ETGVTQSPTHLIKTRGQQVTLRCSSQSGHNTVSWYQQALGQGPQFIFQYYREEENGRGNFPPRFSGLQFPNYSSELNVNALELDDSALYLCASSLEARWAGEQFFGPGTRLTVL.

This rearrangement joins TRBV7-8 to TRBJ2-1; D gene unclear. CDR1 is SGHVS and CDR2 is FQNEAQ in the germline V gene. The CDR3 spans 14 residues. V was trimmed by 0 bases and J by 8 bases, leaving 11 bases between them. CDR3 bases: TGTGCCAGCAGCTTAGCGCCTGGCGTCGATGAGCAGTTCTTC. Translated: CASSLAPGVDEQFF.

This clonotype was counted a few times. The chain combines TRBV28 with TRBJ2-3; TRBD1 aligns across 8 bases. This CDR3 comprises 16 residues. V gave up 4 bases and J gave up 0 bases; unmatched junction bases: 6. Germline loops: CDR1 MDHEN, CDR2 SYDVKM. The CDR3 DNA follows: TGTGCCAGCAGTTCCCGACAGGGGCTAAGCACAGATACGCAGTATTTT. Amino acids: CASSSRQGLSTDTQYF.

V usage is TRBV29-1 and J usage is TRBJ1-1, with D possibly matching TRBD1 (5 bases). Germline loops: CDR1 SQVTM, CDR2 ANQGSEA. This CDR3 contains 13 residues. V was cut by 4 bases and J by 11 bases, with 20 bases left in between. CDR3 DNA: TGCAGCGTTGCCGTAACGCAGGGCGGTTTCGCTTTCTTT. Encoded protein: CSVAVTQGGFAFF.

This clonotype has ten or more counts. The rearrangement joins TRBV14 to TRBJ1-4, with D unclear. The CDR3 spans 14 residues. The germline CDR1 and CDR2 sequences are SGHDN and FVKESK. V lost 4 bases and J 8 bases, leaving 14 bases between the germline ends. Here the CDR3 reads CASSPRLGKEKLFF. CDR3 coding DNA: TGTGCCAGCAGCCCCAGGCTGGGAAAAGAAAAACTGTTTTTT.

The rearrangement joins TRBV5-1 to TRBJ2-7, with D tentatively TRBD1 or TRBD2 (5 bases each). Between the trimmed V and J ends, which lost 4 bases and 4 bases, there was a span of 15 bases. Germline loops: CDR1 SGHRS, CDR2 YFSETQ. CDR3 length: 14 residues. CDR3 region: CASSPSGAHYEQYF. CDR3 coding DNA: TGCGCCAGCAGCCCATCCGGGGCTCATTACGAGCAGTACTTC.

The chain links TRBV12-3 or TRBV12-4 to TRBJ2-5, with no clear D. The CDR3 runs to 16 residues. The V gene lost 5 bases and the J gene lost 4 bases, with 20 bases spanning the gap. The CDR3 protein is CASSILERPRRETQYF. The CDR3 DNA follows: TGTGCCAGCAGTATTTTAGAGAGGCCCAGAAGAGAGACCCAGTACTTC.

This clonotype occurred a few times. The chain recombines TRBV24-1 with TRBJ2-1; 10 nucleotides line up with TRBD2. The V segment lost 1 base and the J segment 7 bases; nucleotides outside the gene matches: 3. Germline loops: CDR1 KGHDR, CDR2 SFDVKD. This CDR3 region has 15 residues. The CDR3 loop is CATSDLAGGKNEQFF. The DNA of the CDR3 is TGTGCCACCAGTGATTTAGCGGGAGGGAAAAATGAGCAGTTCTTC.

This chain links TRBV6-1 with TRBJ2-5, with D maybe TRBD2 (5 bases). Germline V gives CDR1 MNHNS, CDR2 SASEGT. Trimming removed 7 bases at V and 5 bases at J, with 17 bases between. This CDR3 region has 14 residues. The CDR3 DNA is TGTGCCAGCACTGACCCGGACTGGCGGGAGACCCAGTACTTC. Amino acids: CASTDPDWRETQYF.

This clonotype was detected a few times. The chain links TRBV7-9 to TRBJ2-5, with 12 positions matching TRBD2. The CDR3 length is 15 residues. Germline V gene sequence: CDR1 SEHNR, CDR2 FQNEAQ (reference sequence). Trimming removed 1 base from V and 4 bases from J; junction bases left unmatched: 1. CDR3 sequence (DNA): TGTGCCAGCAGCTTAGGGACTAGCGGGATAGAGACCCAGTACTTC. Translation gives CASSLGTSGIETQYF.